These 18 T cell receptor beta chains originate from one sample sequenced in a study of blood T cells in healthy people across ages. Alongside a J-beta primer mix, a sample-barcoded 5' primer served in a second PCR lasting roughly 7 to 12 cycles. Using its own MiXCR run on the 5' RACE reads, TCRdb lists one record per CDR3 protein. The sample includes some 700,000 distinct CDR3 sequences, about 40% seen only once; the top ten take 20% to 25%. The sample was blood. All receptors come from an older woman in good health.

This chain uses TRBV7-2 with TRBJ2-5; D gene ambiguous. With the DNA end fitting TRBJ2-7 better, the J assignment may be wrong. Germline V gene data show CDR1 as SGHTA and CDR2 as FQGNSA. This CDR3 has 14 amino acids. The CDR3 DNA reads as TGTGCCAGCAGCTTAGGTTTATGGCTAACCGAGCAGTACTTC. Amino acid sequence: CASSLGLWLTEQYF.

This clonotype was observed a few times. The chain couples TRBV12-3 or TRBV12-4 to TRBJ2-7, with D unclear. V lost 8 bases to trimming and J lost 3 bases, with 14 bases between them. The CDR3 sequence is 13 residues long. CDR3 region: CASGKRAGYEQYF. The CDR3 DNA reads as TGTGCCAGCGGTAAAAGGGCCGGCTACGAGCAGTACTTC.

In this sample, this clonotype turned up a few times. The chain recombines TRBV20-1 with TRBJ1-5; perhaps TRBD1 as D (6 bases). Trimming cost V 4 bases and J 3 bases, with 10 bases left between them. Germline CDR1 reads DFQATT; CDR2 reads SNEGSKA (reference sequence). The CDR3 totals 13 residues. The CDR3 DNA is TGCAGTGCTACCCGACAGGACAATCAGCCCCAGCATTTT. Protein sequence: CSATRQDNQPQHF.

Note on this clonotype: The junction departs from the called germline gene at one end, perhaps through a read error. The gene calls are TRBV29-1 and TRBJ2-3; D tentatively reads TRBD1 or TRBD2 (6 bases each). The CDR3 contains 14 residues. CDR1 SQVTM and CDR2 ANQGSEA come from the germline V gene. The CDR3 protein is CSVEGGRSTDTQYF. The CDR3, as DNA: TGCAGCGTGGAAGGGGGGCGGAGCACAGATACGCAGTATTTT.

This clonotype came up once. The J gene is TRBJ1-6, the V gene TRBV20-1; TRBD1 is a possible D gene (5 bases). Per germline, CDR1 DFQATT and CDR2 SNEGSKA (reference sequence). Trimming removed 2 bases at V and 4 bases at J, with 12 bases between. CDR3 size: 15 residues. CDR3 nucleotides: TGCAGTGCTAGAAATTCGGGGGTTTATAATTCACCCCTCCACTTT. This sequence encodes CSARNSGVYNSPLHF.

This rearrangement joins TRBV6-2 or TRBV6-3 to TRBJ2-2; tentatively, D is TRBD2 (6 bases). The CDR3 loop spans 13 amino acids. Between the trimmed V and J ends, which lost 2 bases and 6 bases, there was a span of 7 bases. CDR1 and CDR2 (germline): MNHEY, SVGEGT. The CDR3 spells CASSYRGSGELFF. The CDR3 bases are TGTGCCAGCAGTTACCGGGGGTCCGGGGAGCTGTTTTTT.

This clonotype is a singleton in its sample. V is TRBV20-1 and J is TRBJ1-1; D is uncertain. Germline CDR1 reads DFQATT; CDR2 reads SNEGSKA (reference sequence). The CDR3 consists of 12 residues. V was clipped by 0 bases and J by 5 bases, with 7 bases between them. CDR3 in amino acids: CSARDTGTEAFF. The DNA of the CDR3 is TGCAGTGCTAGAGATACGGGGACTGAAGCTTTCTTT.

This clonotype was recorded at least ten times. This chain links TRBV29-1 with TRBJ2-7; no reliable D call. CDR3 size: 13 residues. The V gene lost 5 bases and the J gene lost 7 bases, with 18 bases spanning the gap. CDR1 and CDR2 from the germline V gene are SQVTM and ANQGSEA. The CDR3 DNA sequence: TGCAGCGTTAAGGGCAACATCTTAGGAGAGCAGTACTTC. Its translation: CSVKGNILGEQYF.

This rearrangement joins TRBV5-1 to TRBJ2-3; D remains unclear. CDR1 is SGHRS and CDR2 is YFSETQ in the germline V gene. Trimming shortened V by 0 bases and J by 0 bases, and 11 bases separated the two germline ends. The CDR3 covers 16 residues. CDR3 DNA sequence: TGCGCCAGCAGCTTGGCCCCCACTTCTAGCACAGATACGCAGTATTTT. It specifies CASSLAPTSSTDTQYF.

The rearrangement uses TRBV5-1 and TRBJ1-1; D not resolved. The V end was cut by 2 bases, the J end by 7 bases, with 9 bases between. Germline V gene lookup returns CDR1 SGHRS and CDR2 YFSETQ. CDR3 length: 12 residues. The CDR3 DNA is TGCGCCAGCAGCTTCGACGGATTTGAAGCTTTCTTT. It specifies CASSFDGFEAFF.

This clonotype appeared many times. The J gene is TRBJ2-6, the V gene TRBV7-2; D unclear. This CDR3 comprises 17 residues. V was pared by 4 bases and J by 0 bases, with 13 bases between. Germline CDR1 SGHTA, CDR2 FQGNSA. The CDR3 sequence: CASSSKPVSSGANVLTF. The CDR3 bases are TGTGCCAGCAGCTCAAAGCCGGTTAGCTCTGGGGCCAACGTCCTGACTTTC.

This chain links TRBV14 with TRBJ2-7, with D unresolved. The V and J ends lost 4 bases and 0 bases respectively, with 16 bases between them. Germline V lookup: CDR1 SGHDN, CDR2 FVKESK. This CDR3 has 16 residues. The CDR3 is CASSPSRSWSSYEQYF. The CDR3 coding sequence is TGTGCCAGCAGCCCAAGCAGGAGTTGGAGCTCCTACGAGCAGTACTTC.

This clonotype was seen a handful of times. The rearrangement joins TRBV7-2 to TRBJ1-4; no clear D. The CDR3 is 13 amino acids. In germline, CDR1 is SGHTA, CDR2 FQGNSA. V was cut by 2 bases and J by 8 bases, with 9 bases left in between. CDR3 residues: CASSLPGMEKLFF. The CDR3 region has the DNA TGTGCCAGCAGCTTACCGGGGATGGAAAAACTGTTTTTT.

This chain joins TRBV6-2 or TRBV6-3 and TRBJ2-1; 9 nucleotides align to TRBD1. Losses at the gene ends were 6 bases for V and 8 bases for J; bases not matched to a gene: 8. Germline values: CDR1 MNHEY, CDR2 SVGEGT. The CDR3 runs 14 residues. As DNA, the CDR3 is TGTGCCAGCAGGCTTTGGGACAGGGTCCATGAGCAGTTCTTC. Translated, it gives CASRLWDRVHEQFF.

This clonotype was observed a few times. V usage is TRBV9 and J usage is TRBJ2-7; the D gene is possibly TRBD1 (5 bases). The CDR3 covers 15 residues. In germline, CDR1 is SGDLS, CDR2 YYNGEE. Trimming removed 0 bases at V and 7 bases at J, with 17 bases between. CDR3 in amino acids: CASSVEGVSYNEQYF. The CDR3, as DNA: TGTGCCAGCAGCGTAGAAGGGGTATCCTACAATGAGCAGTACTTC.

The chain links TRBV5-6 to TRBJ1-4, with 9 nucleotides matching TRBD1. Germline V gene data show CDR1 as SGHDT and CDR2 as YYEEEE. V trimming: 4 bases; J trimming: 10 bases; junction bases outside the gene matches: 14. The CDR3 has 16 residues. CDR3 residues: CASSPTGGGPIGKLFF. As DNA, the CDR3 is TGTGCCAGCAGCCCGACAGGGGGGGGTCCTATTGGAAAACTGTTTTTT.

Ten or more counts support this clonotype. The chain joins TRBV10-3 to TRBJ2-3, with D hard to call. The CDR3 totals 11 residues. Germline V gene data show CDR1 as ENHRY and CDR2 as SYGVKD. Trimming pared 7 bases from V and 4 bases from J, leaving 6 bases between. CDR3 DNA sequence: TGTGCCATCATGTGGGCAGATACGCAGTATTTT. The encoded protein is CAIMWADTQYF.

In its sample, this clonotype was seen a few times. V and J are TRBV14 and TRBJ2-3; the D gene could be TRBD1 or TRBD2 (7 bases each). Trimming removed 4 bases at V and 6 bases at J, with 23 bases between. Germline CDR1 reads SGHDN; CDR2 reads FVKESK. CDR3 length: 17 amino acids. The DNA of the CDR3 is TGTGCCAGCAGCCGCGTGGGGAGGGGGCCGGAGTCGGATACGCAGTATTTT. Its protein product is CASSRVGRGPESDTQYF.